These T cell receptor beta chains were read from a single sample in a study of radiation and T cells in renal cell carcinoma. The repertoire was sequenced with immunoSEQ multiplex PCR; TCRdb's copy has only in-frame clones and lacks some. The table lists 97,000 or so clones, roughly 84% of them singletons, with under 8.5% in the top ten. Sequenced here: blood, sampled from a patient whose treatment included radiotherapy and nephrectomy. The receptors here all came from a man in his 60s with renal cell carcinoma. Each CDR3 is given with its conserved first and last residue. The D gene is left open where the match is weak. A row's size may be missing; if present it is once, few, many or a size class.

-,TRBJ2-3,-,TRBV5-1,CASSLVAGPGRVYDTQYF,TGCGCCAGCAGCTTGGTAGCAGGGCCTGGACGAGTTTACGATACGCAGTATTTT
-,TRBJ1-5,-,TRBV6-6,CASSNTGNNQPQHF,TGTGCCAGCAGCAACACAGGTAACAATCAGCCCCAGCATTTT
-,TRBJ1-1,-,TRBV19,CASSSPGSMNTEAFF,TGTGCCAGTAGCTCTCCAGGGAGTATGAACACTGAAGCTTTCTTT
-,TRBJ2-7,-,TRBV18,CASSLRDGSSYEQYF,TGTGCCAGCTCACTCCGGGACGGAAGCTCCTACGAGCAGTACTTC
-,TRBJ2-5,-,TRBV4-2,CASSQDRETQYF,TGTGCCAGCAGCCAAGATAGGGAGACCCAGTACTTC
TRBD1,TRBJ2-3,-,TRBV15,CATSTGTALTDTQYF,TGTGCCACCAGCACAGGGACAGCCCTAACAGATACGCAGTATTTT
TRBD1,TRBJ2-7,-,TRBV28,CASWDRDEQYF,TGTGCCAGCTGGGACAGGGACGAGCAGTACTTC
TRBD1,TRBJ2-7,-,TRBV4-1,CASSGTEYEQYF,TGCGCCAGCAGCGGGACAGAGTACGAGCAGTACTTC
TRBD1,TRBJ1-1,-,TRBV10-1,CASSADRGRTEAFF,TGCGCCAGCAGTGCGGACAGGGGTCGGACTGAAGCTTTCTTT
-,TRBJ2-3,-,TRBV27,CASRGRRTSTDTQYF,TGTGCCAGCAGGGGAAGGAGGACTAGCACAGATACGCAGTATTTT
TRBD1,TRBJ1-4,-,TRBV6-5,CASSPTGAGEKLFF,TGTGCCAGCAGTCCTACAGGGGCTGGGGAAAAACTGTTTTTT
TRBD1,TRBJ1-1,-,TRBV7-2,CASSLLFPGQGNTEAFF,TGTGCCAGCAGCTTACTTTTTCCGGGACAGGGTAACACTGAAGCTTTCTTT
-,TRBJ2-2,-,TRBV4-2,CASSQDMRDVGTGELFF,TGTGCCAGCAGCCAAGATATGCGGGACGTGGGGACGGGGGAGCTGTTTTTT
TRBD1,TRBJ1-3,-,TRBV5-1,CASGQGVGNTIYF,TGCGCCAGCGGACAGGGGGTCGGAAACACCATATATTTT
-,TRBJ1-1,few,TRBV2,CASRSRAMNTEAFF,TGTGCCAGCAGGAGTCGGGCGATGAACACTGAAGCTTTCTTT
-,TRBJ1-4,-,TRBV6-5,CASSNRVSNEKLFF,TGTGCCAGCAGCAACAGGGTATCTAATGAAAAACTGTTTTTT
-,TRBJ2-7,-,TRBV7-3,CASSLVQGREQYF,TGTGCCAGCAGCTTAGTCCAGGGTCGCGAGCAGTACTTC
TRBD1,TRBJ1-1,-,TRBV5-1,CASYTTGANTEAFF,TGCGCCAGCTATACGACAGGGGCGAACACTGAAGCTTTCTTT
TRBD1,TRBJ2-5,-,TRBV6-1,CASSEKGDRPAAQYF,TGTGCCAGCAGTGAAAAGGGGGACAGGCCAGCGGCCCAGTACTTC
-,TRBJ2-1,-,TRBV5-1,CASSWGGYNEQFF,TGCGCCAGCAGCTGGGGAGGATACAATGAGCAGTTCTTC
TRBD2,TRBJ2-7,-,TRBV6-5,CASSYWGGRGSYEQYF,TGTGCCAGCAGTTATTGGGGCGGGAGGGGTTCCTACGAGCAGTACTTC
-,TRBJ1-1,-,TRBV6-1,CASSEVQGTEAFF,TGTGCCAGCAGTGAAGTCCAGGGGACTGAAGCTTTCTTT
-,TRBJ2-7,-,TRBV10-3,CAISESVEGPVEQYF,TGTGCCATCAGTGAGTCTGTGGAGGGCCCCGTCGAGCAGTACTTC
-,TRBJ1-2,-,TRBV7-2,CASTVGVEGYGYTF,TGTGCCAGCACCGTTGGGGTGGAGGGATATGGCTACACCTTC
TRBD1,TRBJ1-3,-,TRBV7-8,CASSPPTGSLSGNTIYF,TGTGCCAGCAGCCCCCCGACAGGGAGCCTCTCTGGAAACACCATATATTTT
TRBD1,TRBJ1-3,-,TRBV7-9,CASSIDRGSGNTIYF,TGTGCCAGCAGTATCGACAGGGGCTCTGGAAACACCATATATTTT
-,TRBJ2-7,-,TRBV28,CASTQGLYEQYF,TGTGCCAGCACCCAAGGTCTCTACGAGCAGTACTTC
-,TRBJ2-1,-,TRBV7-6,CASSQDRNEQFF,TGTGCCAGCAGCCAAGACAGGAATGAGCAGTTCTTC
-,TRBJ2-3,-,TRBV11-3,CASSLGRASDTQYF,TGTGCCAGCAGCTTAGGTAGGGCTTCAGATACGCAGTATTTT
TRBD1,TRBJ1-2,-,TRBV19,CASMPGGLDYGYTF,TGTGCCAGTATGCCAGGGGGCTTGGACTATGGCTACACCTTC
-,TRBJ1-5,-,TRBV27,CASSLSGVDRHFRPQHF,TGTGCCAGCAGTTTATCGGGGGTTGACAGGCACTTTCGGCCCCAGCATTTT
-,TRBJ2-1,-,TRBV13,CASSIGTGGRLAGVDEQFF,TGTGCCAGCAGCATCGGGACAGGGGGCAGACTAGCGGGAGTTGATGAGCAGTTCTTC
-,TRBJ1-5,-,TRBV5-1,CASSLDSNQPQHF,TGCGCCAGCAGCTTGGATAGCAATCAGCCCCAGCATTTT
-,TRBJ1-3,-,TRBV4-3,CASSQAGTPLRPSGNTIYF,TGCGCCAGCAGCCAGGCCGGGACACCCTTGAGGCCCTCTGGAAACACCATATATTTT
-,TRBJ2-2,-,TRBV7-2,CASSLLSRNTGELFF,TGTGCCAGCAGCTTACTTTCCAGAAACACCGGGGAGCTGTTTTTT
TRBD1,TRBJ1-1,-,TRBV7-9,CASSFHRQGSEHTEAFF,TGTGCCAGCAGCTTCCACCGACAGGGAAGTGAGCACACTGAAGCTTTCTTT
-,TRBJ2-3,few,TRBV27,CASSDSTDTQYF,TGTGCCAGCAGTGACAGCACAGATACGCAGTATTTT
TRBD2,TRBJ2-1,-,TRBV11-2,CASSLDRLAGSPFF,TGTGCCAGCAGCTTAGATCGGCTAGCGGGATCCCCGTTCTTC
TRBD1,TRBJ2-7,-,TRBV6-5,CASSPGTGGSYEQYF,TGTGCCAGCAGCCCCGGGACAGGGGGGTCCTACGAGCAGTACTTC
TRBD2,TRBJ2-7,-,TRBV7-3,CASSLAGDRAGEQYF,TGTGCCAGCAGCTTAGCGGGAGATAGGGCCGGTGAGCAGTACTTC
-,TRBJ2-7,-,TRBV6-5,CASRPHLGYEQYF,TGTGCCAGCAGACCCCATCTGGGTTACGAGCAGTACTTC
-,TRBJ2-4,-,TRBV7-6,CASSLLGSAKNIQYF,TGTGCCAGCAGCTTATTGGGATCAGCCAAAAACATTCAGTACTTC
-,TRBJ2-3,-,TRBV27,CASSYFGSGTSTDTQYF,TGTGCCAGCAGTTACTTCGGGAGCGGAACTAGCACAGATACGCAGTATTTT
-,TRBJ2-5,-,TRBV27,CASSPGLASGQYF,TGTGCCAGCAGTCCAGGGCTGGCCAGCGGCCAGTACTTC
-,TRBJ2-7,-,TRBV7-2,CASSSQGGSYEQYF,TGTGCCAGCAGCTCCCAGGGGGGTTCCTACGAGCAGTACTTC
-,TRBJ2-1,-,TRBV7-6,CASSLVGSYNEQFF,TGTGCCAGCAGCTTAGTGGGCTCCTACAATGAGCAGTTCTTC
TRBD2,TRBJ2-3,-,TRBV19,CASSNLPSGSFADTQYF,TGTGCCAGTAGTAACCTTCCTAGCGGGAGCTTCGCAGATACGCAGTATTTT
-,TRBJ1-1,few,TRBV6-5,CASSPNKVAEAFF,TGTGCCAGCAGCCCTAATAAGGTAGCTGAAGCTTTCTTT
-,TRBJ2-7,-,TRBV23-1,CVTGERDRTYEQYF,TGCGTAACGGGGGAGCGGGACAGAACCTACGAGCAGTACTTC
TRBD2,TRBJ2-7,-,TRBV15,CATSRQRRGSSYEQYF,TGTGCCACCAGCAGGCAAAGGCGGGGGAGCTCCTACGAGCAGTACTTC
TRBD1,TRBJ1-2,-,TRBV4-3,CASSLGTGQNYGYTF,TGCGCCAGCAGCCTCGGGACAGGTCAAAACTATGGCTACACCTTC
-,TRBJ2-7,-,TRBV19,CASSPTPGRQYF,TGTGCCAGTAGTCCTACCCCGGGGCGGCAGTACTTC